This passage covers 23 T cell receptor beta chains from one sample sequenced in a study of blood T cell repertoires in COVID-19. Produced via immunoSEQ multiplex PCR; TCRdb's table is partial and in-frame only. This sample has fewer than 650,000 clones, with around 90% found just once. The material sequenced was peripheral blood. The receptor set was obtained from a woman in her forties or fifties with COVID-19, enrolled during active disease.

The genes are TRBV19 and TRBJ2-2, with 9 positions matching TRBD2. V gave up 2 bases and J gave up 0 bases; unmatched junction bases: 1. Germline V gives CDR1 LNHDA, CDR2 SQIVND (reference sequence). The CDR3 has 16 residues. The CDR3 bases are TGTGCCAGTAGTATACGACTAGCGGCGAACACCGGGGAGCTGTTTTTT. Protein sequence: CASSIRLAANTGELFF.

The chain links TRBV28 to TRBJ1-2, with no clear D. Trimming took off 5 bases at V and 3 bases at J, with 13 bases between the two ends. Germline CDR1 MDHEN, CDR2 SYDVKM. This CDR3 spans 14 amino acids. The CDR3 is CASSPPGLYYGYTF. CDR3 sequence (DNA): TGTGCCAGCAGTCCGCCCGGACTGTACTATGGCTACACCTTC.

In regard to this clone: The sample has other DNA sequences that encode this CDR3 too. The chain uses TRBV5-4 and TRBJ1-5; 9 bases are a match to TRBD1. This CDR3 has 14 residues. In germline, CDR1 is SGHNT, CDR2 YYREEE (reference sequence). The V gene end was trimmed by 2 bases and the J gene end by 5 bases; junction bases not matched to a gene: 2. This CDR3 is CASSLQGADQPQHF. The DNA of the CDR3 is TGTGCCAGCAGCTTACAGGGGGCCGATCAGCCCCAGCATTTT.

This clone was detected a few times. V is TRBV6-1 and J is TRBJ1-1; perhaps TRBD1 as D (5 bases). The germline V gene has CDR1 MNHNS and CDR2 SASEGT. The germline V and J ends were trimmed by 3 bases and 7 bases, with 12 bases remaining between them. This CDR3 is 13 amino acids long. CDR3 DNA: TGTGCCAGCAGTGACAGGGTGGTAGTTGAAGCTTTCTTT. Protein sequence: CASSDRVVVEAFF.

The chain joins TRBV5-6 to TRBJ2-7; 10 nucleotides line up with TRBD1. The CDR3 is 15 amino acids. V was pared by 1 base and J by 2 bases, with 3 bases of the junction left unmatched. Germline CDR1 SGHDT, CDR2 YYEEEE. CDR3 region: CASSLLGTGAYEQYF. In nucleotides, the CDR3 is TGTGCCAGCAGCTTGCTTGGGACAGGGGCCTACGAGCAGTACTTC.

The J gene is TRBJ2-3, the V gene TRBV2; 10 bases are shared with TRBD1. The V and J ends lost 8 bases and 4 bases, in that order; junction bases with no gene match: 15. This CDR3 contains 17 residues. Germline V lookup: CDR1 SNHLY, CDR2 FYNNEI. The CDR3, as DNA: TGTGCCAGCCCCCCATCCGGGACAGGGGAATTTTCAGATACGCAGTATTTT. It encodes CASPPSGTGEFSDTQYF.

The V and J genes are TRBV7-8 and TRBJ1-5; 7 bases align to TRBD1. J was trimmed by 4 bases and V by 5 bases; bases with no gene match: 11. The germline CDR1 and CDR2 sequences are SGHVS and FQNEAQ. The CDR3 has 16 amino acids. CDR3 protein: CASSHTGARGNQPQHF. The CDR3 DNA reads TGTGCCAGCAGCCACACGGGGGCCAGGGGGAATCAGCCCCAGCATTTT.

This chain joins TRBV7-7 and TRBJ2-7, with TRBD2 matching over 9 bases. Germline CDR1 is SSHAT and CDR2 is FNYEAQ (reference sequence). V shed 1 base, J shed 4 bases, and the junction held 2 bases outside the gene matches. This CDR3 comprises 14 residues. For the CDR3, the DNA is TGTGCCAGCAGCTTAGAACTAGCGGGTTACGAGCAGTACTTC. This translates into CASSLELAGYEQYF. Full variable domain (missing parts from reference TRBV7-7 and TRBJ2-7): GAGVSQSPRYKVTKRGQDVTLRCDPISSHATLYWYQQALGQGPEFLTYFNYEAQPDKSGLPSDRFSAERPEGSISTLTIQRTEQRDSAMYRCASSLELAGYEQYFGPGTRLTVT.

The chain links TRBV5-6 to TRBJ2-3; D is unclear. The V gene's germline CDR1 is SGHDT and CDR2 YYEEEE. V gave up 7 bases and J gave up 6 bases, with 12 bases separating them. CDR3 length: 12 residues. The DNA for the CDR3 is TGTGCCAGCCGCGTCGTGGGCGATACGCAGTATTTT. Its translation is CASRVVGDTQYF.

The chain joins TRBV4-1 to TRBJ1-2; a weak D match, TRBD1 (6 bases). V was clipped by 3 bases and J by 3 bases, with 14 bases between them. The CDR3 extends over 15 amino acids. Germline V CDR1 and CDR2: MGHRA, YSYEKL. CDR3 DNA sequence: TGCGCCAGCAGCCAGGAGCGGACAGTTTACTATGGCTACACCTTC. It yields the protein CASSQERTVYYGYTF.

The CDR3 sequence: CASSLTGQGNSPLHF. CDR3 in DNA: TGTGCCAGCAGCTTGACCGGACAGGGTAATTCACCCCTCCACTTT. The genes are TRBV9 and TRBJ1-6; 8 bases are shared with TRBD1. Unmatched junction bases numbered 6, after V lost 4 bases and J lost 6 bases. The CDR3 loop spans 15 amino acids. Germline V gene data show CDR1 as SGDLS and CDR2 as YYNGEE.

The chain employs TRBV6-5 and TRBJ1-2; D uncertain. Germline loops: CDR1 MNHEY, CDR2 SVGAGI. The CDR3 loop spans 13 amino acids. Trimming left V 5 bases short and J 5 bases short, with 12 bases between. The CDR3 DNA is TGTGCCAGCAGTCCCCGGACTGAGTATGGCTACACCTTC. Encoded protein: CASSPRTEYGYTF.

This clone turned up a few times. The V and J genes are TRBV24-1 and TRBJ2-2; D is ambiguous. The CDR3 is 15 amino acids. Germline values: CDR1 KGHDR, CDR2 SFDVKD. V was pared by 1 base and J by 5 bases, with 10 bases between. The CDR3 sequence is CATSDFPSLTGELFF. The CDR3, as DNA: TGTGCCACCAGTGATTTTCCCAGTTTGACCGGGGAGCTGTTTTTT.

This clone was seen only once. The chain couples TRBV3-1 (or the pseudogene TRBV3-2) to TRBJ2-4; D ambiguous. The CDR3 covers 12 residues. The germline CDR1 and CDR2 sequences are LGHDT and YNNKEL (reference sequence). V was trimmed by 3 bases and J by 16 bases, leaving 16 bases between them. The CDR3 DNA reads as TGTGCCAGCAGCCAGGCCTTGGCGGCCCCCTACTTC. Translating gives CASSQALAAPYF.

J is TRBJ2-1 and V is TRBV2, with 7 bases lining up with TRBD2. The V and J ends lost 3 bases and 3 bases, in that order; junction bases with no gene match: 5. This CDR3 is built from 15 residues. Germline V CDR1 and CDR2: SNHLY, FYNNEI. The CDR3 DNA is TGTGCCAGCAGTGAGCTAGCGGCCCTCTACAATGAGCAGTTCTTC. Encoded protein: CASSELAALYNEQFF.

This sequence joins TRBV3-1 (or the pseudogene TRBV3-2) and TRBJ1-6; no reliable D call. This CDR3 has 14 residues. CDR1 and CDR2 (germline): LGHDT, YNNKEL (reference sequence). The germline V and J ends were trimmed by 3 bases and 2 bases, with 5 bases remaining between them. The chain's CDR3 is CASSQRAYNSPLHF. In DNA, the CDR3 is TGTGCCAGCAGCCAGAGGGCCTATAATTCACCCCTCCACTTT.

V is TRBV5-1 and J is TRBJ1-2; 7 nucleotides line up with TRBD1. This CDR3 is built from 15 residues. CDR1 SGHRS and CDR2 YFSETQ come from the germline V gene. V lost 6 bases and J lost 1; bases outside the gene matches: 9. The CDR3 nucleotides read TGCGCCAGCACTAATGGCAGGGGGGATAACTATGGCTACACCTTC. Its translation is CASTNGRGDNYGYTF.

The chain is built from TRBV6-6 and TRBJ1-1; TRBD1 aligns across 9 bases. The trim removed 6 bases at V and 1 base at J, leaving 6 bases unmatched. The CDR3 length is 15 residues. The V gene's germline CDR1 is MNHNY and CDR2 SVGAGI (reference sequence). The CDR3 DNA sequence: TGTGCCAGCAGACAAACAGGGGGCGAGAACACTGAAGCTTTCTTT. As protein: CASRQTGGENTEAFF.

CDR3 nucleotide sequence: TGTGCCAGCAGCCAAGGGTCGGGTCTGGAGCAGTACTTC. Translated: CASSQGSGLEQYF. The genes are TRBV3-1 (or the pseudogene TRBV3-2) and TRBJ2-7; D unclear. Germline V lookup: CDR1 LGHDT, CDR2 YNNKEL (reference sequence). The CDR3 totals 13 residues. Trimming cost V 1 base and J 7 bases, with 11 bases left between them.

This clone was recorded a few times. This chain links TRBV5-6 with TRBJ2-3; D ambiguous. CDR1 and CDR2 from the germline V gene are SGHDT and YYEEEE. Between the trimmed V and J ends, which lost 0 bases and 4 bases, there was a span of 3 bases. The length of the CDR3 is 12 residues. CDR3 bases: TGTGCCAGCAGCTTGGCCTCAGATACGCAGTATTTT. Protein: CASSLASDTQYF.

The chain combines TRBV19 with TRBJ1-4, with 8 bases aligning to TRBD1. Trimming removed 5 bases from V and 7 bases from J; junction bases left unmatched: 3. This CDR3 is built from 13 residues. The germline V gene encodes CDR1 LNHDA and CDR2 SQIVND (reference sequence). The CDR3 sequence is CASSPGTGEKLFF. The CDR3 DNA reads TGTGCCAGTAGTCCTGGGACAGGTGAAAAACTGTTTTTT.

Only one count was recorded for this clone. The rearrangement joins TRBV4-1 to TRBJ1-6; D gene unclear. The germline gives CDR1 MGHRA, CDR2 YSYEKL. V lost 0 bases, J lost 6 bases, and 12 bases lay in between. The CDR3 loop spans 16 amino acids. CDR3 DNA: TGCGCCAGCAGCCAAGATCGAGAGGTTACTAATTCACCCCTCCACTTT. Translation: CASSQDREVTNSPLHF.

This chain connects TRBV28 to TRBJ2-3; no clear D gene. The germline V gene encodes CDR1 MDHEN and CDR2 SYDVKM. V lost 7 bases and J 5 bases, leaving 13 bases between the germline ends. CDR3 length equals 13 residues. CDR3 sequence reads: CASTRTEIDTQYF. As DNA, the CDR3 is TGTGCCAGCACCCGCACGGAGATAGATACGCAGTATTTT. Supplemented by reference TRBV28 and TRBJ2-3, the full variable domain reads DVKVTQSSRYLVKRTGEKVFLECVQDMDHENMFWYRQDPGLGLRLIYFSYDVKMKEKGDIPEGYSVSREKKERFSLILESASTNQTSMYLCASTRTEIDTQYFGPGTRLTVL.